Below are 30 T cell receptor beta chains sequenced from a single sample in a study of cytomegalovirus exposure and HLA in healthy donors (dated by TCRdb to the late 2010s). The library was built by means of the immunoSEQ multiplex PCR assay. For the multiplex PCR, a mixture combining 60 forward primers for TCR Vbeta segments and 13 reverse primers for TCR Jbeta segments was used. As stored in TCRdb, this immuneACCESS dataset retains in-frame rearrangements with V and J assigned. A fraction of the clones does not appear; measured against another copy, unresolved V genes explain less than half of the discrepancy, and the remainder lacks a known reason. The sample table lists some 190,000 clones, around 80% of them with a count of one. The leading ten clones occupy 1.2% to 1.5% of the sample. Sequenced material: PBMCs. All receptors derive from a girl between 5 and 17 years old in good health and CMV-seropositive.

The chain couples TRBV29-1 to TRBJ1-2; D possibly corresponds to TRBD1 (6 bases). Trimming cost V 4 bases and J 2 bases, with 11 bases left between them. Germline V gene sequence: CDR1 SQVTM, CDR2 ANQGSEA. This CDR3 spans 13 amino acids. The CDR3 is CSVVGHRNYGYTF. In DNA, the CDR3 is TGCAGCGTTGTGGGACACCGGAACTATGGCTACACCTTC.

This clone was picked up a small number of times. CDR3 region: CAWGPAAKTQYF. DNA of the CDR3: TGTGCCTGGGGGCCCGCCGCAAAGACCCAGTACTTC. V is TRBV30 and J is TRBJ2-5, with D unclear. The germline gives CDR1 GTSNPN, CDR2 SVGIG (reference sequence). V lost 5 bases and J lost 6, with 13 bases in between. The CDR3 spans 12 residues.

The chain couples TRBV5-1 to TRBJ1-4; 11 bases map to TRBD1. The CDR3 contains 16 residues. V lost 4 bases to trimming and J lost 5 bases; unmatched junction nucleotides: 7. Germline V gene lookup returns CDR1 SGHRS and CDR2 YFSETQ. CDR3 bases: TGCGCCAGCAGCCACCGGGACAGGGGGAACAATGAAAAACTGTTTTTT. Protein product: CASSHRDRGNNEKLFF.

The V gene is TRBV4-3, the J gene TRBJ1-1; D may be TRBD1 (5 bases). Between the trimmed V and J ends, which lost 0 bases and 4 bases, there was a span of 12 bases. CDR1 is LGHNA, CDR2 YSLEER, per germline. The CDR3 has 15 residues. CDR3 DNA: TGCGCCAGCAGCCAAGATATCGGGGGTAGCACTGAAGCTTTCTTT. This sequence encodes CASSQDIGGSTEAFF.

This chain links TRBV7-9 with TRBJ2-7, with D perhaps matching TRBD2 (5 bases). Per the germline V gene, CDR1 is SEHNR and CDR2 is FQNEAQ (reference sequence). CDR3 length: 12 amino acids. The V end was cut by 7 bases, the J end by 1 base, with 8 bases between. The CDR3: CASTPGSYEQYF. The CDR3 DNA reads as TGTGCCAGCACCCCGGGGTCCTACGAGCAGTACTTC.

The chain uses TRBV7-9 and TRBJ2-7; 10 bases align to TRBD1. The CDR3 is 15 residues long. Germline CDR1 is SEHNR and CDR2 is FQNEAQ (reference sequence). With V trimmed by 5 bases and J by 4 bases, 8 bases remained unmatched. CDR3 in amino acids: CASSLPGTGAYEQYF. The DNA for the CDR3 is TGTGCCAGCAGCCTCCCCGGGACAGGGGCTTACGAGCAGTACTTC.

The chain is built from TRBV11-2 and TRBJ2-3; 7 bases map to TRBD1. CDR3 size: 15 residues. The V and J ends lost 5 bases and 4 bases, in that order; junction bases with no gene match: 9. From germline, CDR1 is SGHAT and CDR2 FQNNGV. The CDR3 DNA reads TGTGCCAGCAGCCGAGGGACAGTGGGGCCAGATACGCAGTATTTT. It is translated as CASSRGTVGPDTQYF.

About this clone: The same CDR3 is also encoded by other DNA sequences in this sample. The genes are TRBV6-5 and TRBJ1-1, with TRBD1 as a possible D gene (5 bases). V gave up 0 bases and J gave up 3 bases, with 8 bases separating them. CDR3 length: 14 amino acids. Germline V gives CDR1 MNHEY, CDR2 SVGAGI. CDR3 sequence reads: CASSYSGGDTEAFF. As DNA, the CDR3 is TGTGCCAGCAGTTACTCTGGGGGGGACACTGAAGCTTTCTTT.

The chain couples TRBV9 to TRBJ2-1, with 15 nucleotides matching TRBD2. This CDR3 has 16 amino acids. V was pared by 4 bases and J by 7 bases, with 6 bases of the junction left unmatched. CDR1 and CDR2 from the germline V gene are SGDLS and YYNGEE. CDR3 nucleotides: TGTGCCAGCAGCTCTAGAGGGACTAGCGGGAGGAATGAGCAGTTCTTC. This gives the protein CASSSRGTSGRNEQFF.

This rearrangement joins TRBV5-1 to TRBJ2-1, with TRBD2 identical over 14 bases. In germline, CDR1 is SGHRS, CDR2 YFSETQ. After removal of 4 bases from V and 8 bases from J, the junction contained 5 bases not matched to a gene. The CDR3 length is 15 residues. Written as DNA, the CDR3 is TGCGCCAGCAGCGAGACTAGCGGGAGGGCCTATGAGCAGTTCTTC. This sequence encodes CASSETSGRAYEQFF. The complete variable domain, with remaining parts taken from reference TRBV5-1 and TRBJ2-1, reads KAGVTQTPRYLIKTRGQQVTLSCSPISGHRSVSWYQQTPGQGLQFLFEYFSETQRNKGNFPGRFSGRQFSNSRSEMNVSTLELGDSALYLCASSETSGRAYEQFFGPGTRLTVL.

This clone was seen only once. Here the CDR3 reads CASSLVASGIYEQYF. The CDR3 DNA sequence: TGTGCCAGCAGCTTAGTTGCTAGCGGGATCTACGAGCAGTACTTC. The chain combines TRBV7-6 with TRBJ2-7, with 9 positions matching TRBD2. The germline V gene has CDR1 SGHVS and CDR2 FNYEAQ. The CDR3 runs to 15 residues. J was trimmed by 3 bases and V by 1 base; bases with no gene match: 4.

This chain uses TRBV27 with TRBJ1-2; 7 bases are shared with TRBD1. Germline CDR1 is MNHEY and CDR2 is SMNVEV (reference sequence). The CDR3 contains 13 residues. Trimming took 5 bases from V and 3 from J; bases not matched to a gene: 3. The CDR3 sequence: CASSGQGDYGYTF. The CDR3 region has the DNA TGTGCCAGCAGTGGGCAGGGGGACTATGGCTACACCTTC.

The chain has TRBV29-1 and TRBJ1-2; D may be TRBD1 (6 bases). The CDR3 totals 20 residues. Trimming cost V 0 bases and J 0 bases, with 26 bases left between them. The germline CDR1 and CDR2 sequences are SQVTM and ANQGSEA. CDR3 DNA: TGCAGCGTTGAAGATCTTCTGGCTGGGGGCCTCTCCTTCTCTAACTATGGCTACACCTTC. This codes for CSVEDLLAGGLSFSNYGYTF.

V and J are TRBV7-7 and TRBJ2-5; 10 positions match TRBD2. The V and J ends lost 4 bases and 5 bases, in that order; junction bases with no gene match: 7. Germline-derived CDR1 and CDR2 are SSHAT and FNYEAQ (reference sequence). The CDR3 extends over 15 amino acids. This chain's CDR3 is CASSSLAGVVETQYF. For the CDR3, the DNA is TGTGCCAGCAGCTCTCTAGCGGGAGTGGTTGAGACCCAGTACTTC. Combining the CDR3 with reference TRBV7-7 and TRBJ2-5 gives the whole variable domain GAGVSQSPRYKVTKRGQDVTLRCDPISSHATLYWYQQALGQGPEFLTYFNYEAQPDKSGLPSDRFSAERPEGSISTLTIQRTEQRDSAMYRCASSSLAGVVETQYFGPGTRLLVL.

The gene calls are TRBV9 and TRBJ1-2; unclear D gene. The CDR3 extends over 15 amino acids. The ends were cut back, 1 base at V and 1 base at J, with 11 bases in the middle. The germline V gene has CDR1 SGDLS and CDR2 YYNGEE. The CDR3 DNA is TGTGCCAGCAGCGTAACCACAGCTCTTAACTATGGCTACACCTTC. Translation gives CASSVTTALNYGYTF.

This rearrangement joins TRBV5-6 to TRBJ1-2, with TRBD1 matching 7 bases. Trimming cost V 4 bases and J 8 bases; bases outside gene matches: 20. The germline CDR1 and CDR2 sequences are SGHDT and YYEEEE. This CDR3 has 17 residues. In nucleotides, the CDR3 is TGTGCCAGCAGCAAAATTGGGACAGACCACCCCTGGCACGGCTACACCTTC. This codes for CASSKIGTDHPWHGYTF.

The table lists this clone with a few counts. This chain joins TRBV4-1 and TRBJ1-2; tentative D call: TRBD1 (5 bases). Deletions cut 3 bases from V and 1 base from J, with 15 bases between. Germline CDR1 MGHRA, CDR2 YSYEKL. This CDR3 is 16 amino acids long. The CDR3 reads CASSQLQAKSNYGYTF. CDR3 bases: TGCGCCAGCAGCCAGTTACAGGCGAAAAGTAACTATGGCTACACCTTC.

The gene calls are TRBV10-1 and TRBJ2-2; TRBD2 aligns across 8 bases. The germline gives CDR1 WNHNN, CDR2 SYGVQD (reference sequence). There are 17 residues in the CDR3. Unmatched junction bases numbered 9, after V lost 5 bases and J lost 1 base. CDR3 sequence: CASSNVAGYLNTGELFF. The CDR3 region has the DNA TGCGCCAGCAGTAATGTAGCGGGATACCTGAACACCGGGGAGCTGTTTTTT.

The J gene is TRBJ1-1, the V gene TRBV4-3; tentative D call: TRBD1 (6 bases). Germline-derived CDR1 and CDR2 are LGHNA and YSLEER. V lost 0 bases, J lost 6 bases, and 17 bases lay in between. The CDR3 extends over 16 amino acids. The CDR3 nucleotides are TGCGCCAGCAGCCAAGATCCGGAGACAGGCCGACCTGAAGCTTTCTTT. The encoded protein is CASSQDPETGRPEAFF.

The rearrangement joins TRBV7-6 to TRBJ1-1; a weak D match, TRBD1 (5 bases). The CDR3 consists of 13 residues. CDR1 SGHVS and CDR2 FNYEAQ come from the germline V gene. The V end was cut by 2 bases, the J end by 4 bases, with 8 bases between. The CDR3 DNA is TGTGCCAGCAGCTTAAGCGGGGGCACTGAAGCTTTCTTT. Translated: CASSLSGGTEAFF.

V is TRBV6-5 and J is TRBJ2-7, with 13 nucleotides matching TRBD2. The CDR3 has 16 amino acids. The V and J ends lost 0 bases and 3 bases, in that order; junction bases with no gene match: 2. Germline CDR1 MNHEY, CDR2 SVGAGI. Written as DNA, the CDR3 is TGTGCCAGCAGTTACTCACTAGCGGGAGGGGTCTACGAGCAGTACTTC. It encodes CASSYSLAGGVYEQYF.

This chain connects TRBV30 to TRBJ1-1; 8 bases map to TRBD1. Germline V lookup: CDR1 GTSNPN, CDR2 SVGIG (reference sequence). V was pared by 4 bases and J by 6 bases, with 4 bases of the junction left unmatched. The length of the CDR3 is 12 residues. The CDR3 sequence is CAWNRDRSEAFF. CDR3 sequence (DNA): TGTGCCTGGAACCGGGACAGGTCTGAAGCTTTCTTT.

This clone is a singleton in its sample. V gene TRBV10-3 combines with J gene TRBJ2-3; D is uncertain. The germline gives CDR1 ENHRY, CDR2 SYGVKD. V was pared by 5 bases and J by 3 bases, with 6 bases between. This CDR3 contains 12 residues. This chain's CDR3 is CAISPRTDTQYF. The CDR3 DNA reads as TGTGCCATCAGTCCCCGGACAGATACGCAGTATTTT.

This chain uses TRBV6-5 with TRBJ1-4; D unclear. The V end lost 2 bases, the J end lost 6 bases, and 10 bases lay between the germline ends. The CDR3 sequence is 14 residues long. CDR1 and CDR2 (germline): MNHEY, SVGAGI. For the CDR3, the DNA is TGTGCCAGCAGTTACGGGCTCCCTGATGAAAAACTGTTTTTT. As protein: CASSYGLPDEKLFF.

The rearrangement links TRBV5-1 to TRBJ2-1; 8 bases are a match to TRBD2. V lost 5 bases, J lost 7 bases, and 11 bases stayed unmatched. The CDR3 runs to 15 residues. Germline V gene sequence: CDR1 SGHRS, CDR2 YFSETQ. The CDR3 sequence: CASSRTSGSENEQFF. CDR3 bases: TGCGCCAGCAGTAGAACTAGCGGCTCTGAAAATGAGCAGTTCTTC.

The rearrangement links TRBV27 to TRBJ2-5; D uncertain. The CDR3 totals 15 residues. CDR1 and CDR2 from the germline V gene are MNHEY and SMNVEV (reference sequence). Trimming pared 3 bases from V and 0 bases from J, leaving 11 bases between. The DNA of the CDR3 is TGTGCCAGCAGTTTCTCCTTGACATACCAAGAGACCCAGTACTTC. This sequence encodes CASSFSLTYQETQYF.

This clone showed up just once. V gene TRBV27 combines with J gene TRBJ2-1; 11 bases are shared with TRBD2. V gave up 4 bases and J gave up 8 bases; unmatched junction bases: 7. This CDR3 has 15 amino acids. Germline-derived CDR1 and CDR2 are MNHEY and SMNVEV (reference sequence). In nucleotides, the CDR3 is TGTGCCAGCAGTTGGTTTAGCGGGAGGGCCCATGAGCAGTTCTTC. It codes for CASSWFSGRAHEQFF.

The V gene is TRBV29-1, the J gene TRBJ2-1; TRBD2 is a possible D gene (6 bases). This CDR3 comprises 15 residues. The germline V and J ends were trimmed by 1 base and 4 bases, with 14 bases remaining between them. Germline loops: CDR1 SQVTM, CDR2 ANQGSEA. The DNA for the CDR3 is TGCAGCGTTGAAGTCCCTCCTGGAGGGTACAATGAGCAGTTCTTC. It translates to CSVEVPPGGYNEQFF.

The J gene is TRBJ2-6, the V gene TRBV30; the D is unclear. The V gene's germline CDR1 is GTSNPN and CDR2 SVGIG (reference sequence). This CDR3 contains 14 residues. V was trimmed by 3 bases and J by 2 bases, leaving 8 bases between them. The CDR3 is CAWRGEPGANVLTF. In DNA form, the CDR3 reads TGTGCCTGGAGAGGAGAGCCTGGGGCCAACGTCCTGACTTTC.

As DNA, the CDR3 is TGTGCCATCAGTGAGGGGTCTAGCGGGGTTCTAGGGACATACGAGCAGTACTTC. Translating it yields CAISEGSSGVLGTYEQYF. The V and J genes are TRBV10-3 and TRBJ2-7, with TRBD2 matching 9 bases. The CDR3 is 18 amino acids. Trimming at V came to 2 bases and at J to 4 bases, leaving 15 bases not matched to a gene. Germline CDR1 is ENHRY and CDR2 is SYGVKD.